This T cell receptor beta chain stems from a study of blood T cell repertoires in COVID-19. Study-level information: Italy, Spain and the United States were the sources of the convalescent and acute COVID-19 samples. Sample material is recorded as cDNA or gDNA derived from T cells, B-cell-depleted T cells, or PBMCs.

Per the authors' pipeline: From reference gene primer amplification, estimates of nucleated cell counts were derived. The data were produced by immunoSEQ multiplex PCR, yet TCRdb's version contains in-frame clones alone and is incomplete. That table supplies the V and J calls and clone size; D and trimming were determined from the DNA. The top ten clones hold 20% of a sample with approximately 88,000 clones, about four fifths of them seen once. What was sequenced was peripheral blood. The clonotype originates from a woman over 75 with active or convalescent COVID-19.

CDR3 in amino acids: CASSSATSGGRSSYNEQFF. As DNA, the CDR3 is TGTGCCAGCAGCTCCGCGACTAGCGGGGGAAGGAGCTCCTACAATGAGCAGTTCTTC. The genes are TRBV13 and TRBJ2-1, with 12 bases that match TRBD2. V trimming: 4 bases; J trimming: 0 bases; junction bases outside the gene matches: 10. The CDR3 contains 19 residues. Germline V gene data show CDR1 as PRHDT and CDR2 as FYEKMQ (reference sequence).